This is a list of T cell receptor beta chains from one sample in a study of shared clonotypes between healthy human individuals. The method was immunoSEQ multiplex PCR; TCRdb's version includes in-frame clones alone and lacks a portion of them. Found here are under 2,000,000 clones, roughly 94% of them singletons; the top ten hold less than 1.5%. Sequenced input: naive CD8+ T cells sorted from blood. These TCRs come from a man aged 18 to 30 in good health. CDR3s include the opening cysteine and the closing phenylalanine or tryptophan. Fields, in order: D gene, clone size, V gene, CDR3 length, J gene, CDR3 protein, CDR3 DNA. A D gene is named only where the DNA matches it firmly. Size is omitted from some rows. Given values are once, few, many or a class for expanded clones.

D: .; size: .; V: TRBV7-2; length: 14; J: TRBJ2-7; CDR3: CASSLPGGHYEQYF; DNA: TGTGCCAGCAGCCTCCCGGGGGGCCACTACGAGCAGTACTTC
D: .; size: .; V: TRBV4-3; length: 18; J: TRBJ2-2; CDR3: CASSQVFLTGPRAGELFF; DNA: TGCGCCAGCAGCCAAGTTTTTCTTACGGGACCCAGGGCCGGGGAGCTGTTTTTT
D: .; size: once; V: TRBV4-3; length: 14; J: TRBJ1-1; CDR3: CASSPSRAYREAFF; DNA: TGCGCCAGCAGCCCCTCGAGGGCCTACCGGGAAGCTTTCTTT
D: .; size: .; V: TRBV2; length: 13; J: TRBJ2-7; CDR3: CASSPAIWGEQYF; DNA: TGTGCCAGCAGCCCAGCTATTTGGGGGGAGCAGTACTTC
D: .; size: .; V: TRBV5-6; length: 17; J: TRBJ2-6; CDR3: CASSSHREVAGANVLTF; DNA: TGTGCCAGCAGCTCCCACAGGGAAGTCGCTGGGGCCAACGTCCTGACTTTC
D: TRBD1; size: .; V: TRBV9; length: 17; J: TRBJ2-2; CDR3: CASSDRSQGADTGELFF; DNA: TGTGCCAGCAGCGACCGATCACAGGGGGCGGACACCGGGGAGCTGTTTTTT
D: .; size: .; V: TRBV7-9; length: 14; J: TRBJ1-5; CDR3: CASSLSSGNQPQHF; DNA: TGTGCCAGCAGCTTGTCGAGTGGCAATCAGCCCCAGCATTTT
D: .; size: .; V: TRBV29-1; length: 14; J: TRBJ2-7; CDR3: CSVEVGGKAYEQYF; DNA: TGCAGCGTTGAAGTGGGGGGTAAGGCCTACGAGCAGTACTTC
D: TRBD1; size: .; V: TRBV7-6; length: 16; J: TRBJ2-7; CDR3: CASSLGSWQGADEQYF; DNA: TGTGCCAGCAGCTTAGGGTCGTGGCAGGGGGCTGACGAGCAGTACTTC
D: .; size: .; V: TRBV10-3; length: 14; J: TRBJ2-1; CDR3: CASSAGDADNEQFF; DNA: TGTGCCTCCTCGGCAGGGGACGCAGACAATGAGCAGTTCTTC
D: .; size: .; V: TRBV6-1; length: 13; J: TRBJ1-2; CDR3: CASSERDVGGYTF; DNA: TGTGCCAGCAGTGAAAGGGATGTTGGTGGCTACACCTTC
D: .; size: .; V: TRBV28; length: 14; J: TRBJ1-1; CDR3: CASSSYREGTEAFF; DNA: TGTGCCAGCAGTTCCTACAGGGAGGGCACTGAAGCTTTCTTT
D: .; size: .; V: TRBV7-9; length: 15; J: TRBJ2-5; CDR3: CASSLGYGMEETQYF; DNA: TGTGCCAGCAGCTTAGGGTACGGTATGGAAGAGACCCAGTACTTC
D: TRBD2; size: .; V: TRBV5-1; length: 15; J: TRBJ2-5; CDR3: CASSWTSGGRETQYF; DNA: TGCGCCAGCAGCTGGACTAGCGGGGGGCGGGAGACCCAGTACTTC
D: .; size: .; V: TRBV7-2; length: 14; J: TRBJ1-2; CDR3: CASSEGTLLNGYTF; DNA: TGTGCCAGCAGCGAAGGGACCCTCTTGAATGGCTACACCTTC
D: TRBD2; size: few; V: TRBV27; length: 14; J: TRBJ2-7; CDR3: CASTNPGGSYEQYF; DNA: TGTGCCAGCACCAACCCGGGGGGGTCCTACGAGCAGTACTTC
D: .; size: once; V: TRBV6-5; length: 16; J: TRBJ1-3; CDR3: CASSYSIRDGGNTIYF; DNA: TGTGCCAGCAGTTACTCGATTCGGGACGGTGGAAACACCATATATTTT
D: .; size: .; V: TRBV5-1; length: 15; J: TRBJ2-5; CDR3: CASSTQGQQLETQYF; DNA: TGCGCCAGCAGCACCCAGGGACAACAGCTGGAGACCCAGTACTTC
D: .; size: .; V: TRBV11-2; length: 13; J: TRBJ2-7; CDR3: CASSLDTRYEQYF; DNA: TGTGCCAGCAGCTTAGATACGAGGTACGAGCAGTACTTC
D: .; size: .; V: TRBV27; length: 15; J: TRBJ2-2; CDR3: CASSWGAANTGELFF; DNA: TGTGCCAGCAGTTGGGGGGCAGCTAACACCGGGGAGCTGTTTTTT
D: .; size: once; V: TRBV11-2; length: 13; J: TRBJ2-1; CDR3: CASSSPDYNEQFF; DNA: TGTGCCAGCAGCTCCCCAGACTACAATGAGCAGTTCTTC
D: .; size: .; V: TRBV6-5; length: 12; J: TRBJ2-7; CDR3: CASRGQTYEQYF; DNA: TGTGCCAGCAGAGGACAGACCTACGAGCAGTACTTC
D: .; size: .; V: TRBV6-6; length: 14; J: TRBJ1-1; CDR3: CASSTPTGNTEAFF; DNA: TGTGCCAGCAGTACACCGACGGGGAACACTGAAGCTTTCTTT
D: .; size: .; V: TRBV6-5; length: 14; J: TRBJ1-2; CDR3: CASSYSPLGDGYTF; DNA: TGTGCCAGCAGTTACTCCCCTTTGGGGGACGGCTACACCTTC
D: .; size: .; V: TRBV25-1; length: 14; J: TRBJ2-5; CDR3: CASSPEEGRETQYF; DNA: TGTGCCAGCAGTCCCGAGGAGGGGAGAGAGACCCAGTACTTC
D: TRBD2; size: .; V: TRBV4-1; length: 21; J: TRBJ2-1; CDR3: CASSHPRSGELAGGSYNEQFF; DNA: TGCGCCAGCAGCCACCCTCGGTCCGGGGAACTAGCGGGGGGTTCCTACAATGAGCAGTTCTTC
D: TRBD1; size: .; V: TRBV5-1; length: 14; J: TRBJ1-1; CDR3: CASSIRTGDTEAFF; DNA: TGCGCCAGCAGCATAAGGACAGGGGACACTGAAGCTTTCTTT
D: .; size: once; V: TRBV28; length: 18; J: TRBJ1-3; CDR3: CASSLRSYRGNSGNTIYF; DNA: TGTGCCAGCAGTTTGAGGTCCTACAGAGGAAACTCTGGAAACACCATATATTTT
D: TRBD1; size: .; V: TRBV9; length: 14; J: TRBJ2-1; CDR3: CASSLPDRDNEQFF; DNA: TGTGCCAGCAGCCTCCCCGACAGGGACAATGAGCAGTTCTTC
D: .; size: .; V: TRBV5-6; length: 13; J: TRBJ1-2; CDR3: CASSLERYYGYTF; DNA: TGTGCCAGCAGCTTGGAACGGTACTATGGCTACACCTTC
D: .; size: .; V: TRBV7-9; length: 15; J: TRBJ2-7; CDR3: CASSGGVQGYHEQYF; DNA: TGTGCCAGCAGCGGAGGCGTACAGGGTTACCACGAGCAGTACTTC
D: .; size: .; V: TRBV4-3; length: 15; J: TRBJ1-2; CDR3: CASSQILGAGYGYTF; DNA: TGCGCCAGCAGCCAAATCTTGGGGGCTGGCTATGGCTACACCTTC
D: .; size: .; V: TRBV7-9; length: 15; J: TRBJ1-2; CDR3: CASSLAQGSDYGYTF; DNA: TGTGCCAGCAGCTTAGCGCAAGGTTCTGACTATGGCTACACCTTC
D: .; size: .; V: TRBV30; length: 16; J: TRBJ1-3; CDR3: CAWSFGPGLSGNTIYF; DNA: TGTGCCTGGAGCTTTGGACCGGGCCTCTCTGGAAACACCATATATTTT
D: TRBD1; size: .; V: TRBV7-6; length: 13; J: TRBJ1-2; CDR3: CASSLVAGGDYTF; DNA: TGTGCCAGCAGCTTAGTGGCAGGGGGGGACTACACCTTC
D: TRBD1; size: .; V: TRBV7-9; length: 16; J: TRBJ2-7; CDR3: CASSTLPGQGTYEQYF; DNA: TGTGCCAGCAGCACCCTACCGGGACAGGGGACCTACGAGCAGTACTTC
D: TRBD1; size: .; V: TRBV27; length: 14; J: TRBJ2-7; CDR3: CASSWTGSYYEQYF; DNA: TGTGCCAGCAGTTGGACAGGCTCATACTACGAGCAGTACTTC
D: TRBD2; size: .; V: TRBV11-2; length: 15; J: TRBJ2-5; CDR3: CASSSLAGGEGTQYF; DNA: TGTGCCAGCAGCTCACTAGCGGGAGGGGAGGGGACCCAGTACTTC
D: .; size: .; V: TRBV28; length: 13; J: TRBJ2-7; CDR3: CASSNGGSYEQYF; DNA: TGTGCCAGCAGCAATGGGGGGTCGTACGAGCAGTACTTC
D: .; size: once; V: TRBV9; length: 14; J: TRBJ2-7; CDR3: CASSPSGGPYEQYF; DNA: TGTGCCAGCAGCCCCTCCGGGGGCCCCTACGAGCAGTACTTC
D: TRBD1; size: .; V: TRBV5-1; length: 16; J: TRBJ1-2; CDR3: CASSSGTGGLVDGYTF; DNA: TGCGCCAGCAGCTCAGGGACAGGGGGCTTAGTTGATGGCTACACCTTC
D: .; size: .; V: TRBV7-9; length: 16; J: TRBJ2-7; CDR3: CASSPDGTGYSYEQYF; DNA: TGTGCCAGCAGCCCAGACGGGACGGGGTACTCCTACGAGCAGTACTTC
D: .; size: .; V: TRBV9; length: 16; J: TRBJ1-3; CDR3: CASSVHPDSSGNTIYF; DNA: TGTGCCAGCAGCGTACATCCGGACAGCTCTGGAAACACCATATATTTT
D: TRBD2; size: .; V: TRBV5-1; length: 15; J: TRBJ2-5; CDR3: CASSLGLAGGETQYF; DNA: TGCGCCAGCAGCTTGGGACTAGCGGGAGGAGAGACCCAGTACTTC
D: .; size: once; V: TRBV5-6; length: 15; J: TRBJ2-7; CDR3: CASTLFPVSRDEQYF; DNA: TGTGCCAGCACCCTTTTTCCCGTCAGTCGAGACGAGCAGTACTTC